This entry lists 31 T cell receptor beta chains sequenced from one sample in a study of blood T cell repertoires in COVID-19. Repertoires were generated with immunoSEQ multiplex PCR, while TCRdb's copy carries only in-frame clones and drops some. The table lists 270,000 or so clones, 70% to 90% of them singletons. The source material was peripheral blood. Receptor source: a young woman with active or convalescent COVID-19.

This rearrangement joins TRBV11-1 to TRBJ2-1, with D perhaps TRBD1 (6 bases). The length of the CDR3 is 13 residues. V was pared by 4 bases and J by 8 bases, with 12 bases between. Germline V gene sequence: CDR1 SGHAT, CDR2 FQDESV (reference sequence). CDR3 nucleotides: TGTGCCAGCAGCTCCAGGACAGAGGATGAGCAGTTCTTC. Amino acids: CASSSRTEDEQFF.

This clone was observed a single time. CDR3 sequence: CASTRGGGRGNTIYF. The CDR3 nucleotides are TGTGCCAGCACCCGCGGGGGTGGGAGAGGAAACACCATATATTTT. V gene TRBV7-2 combines with J gene TRBJ1-3; D might be TRBD1 (5 bases). Germline CDR1 reads SGHTA; CDR2 reads FQGNSA. With 7 bases removed from V and 4 bases from J, the gap between germline ends came to 17 bases. CDR3 length equals 15 residues.

This chain joins TRBV6-1 and TRBJ2-7, with 11 bases that match TRBD2. The CDR3 consists of 14 residues. CDR1 is MNHNS, CDR2 SASEGT, per germline. V lost 3 bases, J lost 6 bases, and 4 bases stayed unmatched. The CDR3 coding sequence is TGTGCCAGCAGTGAGAATAGCGGGGGGGGCGAGCAGTACTTC. This translates into CASSENSGGGEQYF.

This chain joins TRBV9 and TRBJ1-2; D remains ambiguous. Germline V lookup: CDR1 SGDLS, CDR2 YYNGEE. The CDR3 spans 15 residues. V lost 3 bases and J lost 2, with 14 bases in between. For the CDR3, the DNA is TGTGCCAGCAGCGCCCATCCTCGGGGAAACTATGGCTACACCTTC. Translated, it gives CASSAHPRGNYGYTF.

This clone occurred once. V is TRBV2 and J is TRBJ2-5; D is uncertain. CDR1 SNHLY and CDR2 FYNNEI come from the germline V gene. This CDR3 has 13 residues. V was shortened by 7 bases and J by 3 bases, with 12 bases between the two germline ends. CDR3 nucleotide sequence: TGTGCCAGCACCTTCGAGGCAGAAGAGACCCAGTACTTC. It translates to CASTFEAEETQYF.

The chain couples TRBV6-6 to TRBJ2-3, with a weak D call TRBD1 (5 bases). Trimming shortened V by 2 bases and J by 2 bases, and 8 bases separated the two germline ends. In germline, CDR1 is MNHNY, CDR2 SVGAGI (reference sequence). The CDR3 contains 14 residues. The DNA of the CDR3 is TGTGCCAGCAGTTACCGACAGCTCACAGATACGCAGTATTTT. It translates to CASSYRQLTDTQYF.

This chain connects TRBV2 to TRBJ2-5; 12 bases align to TRBD2. This CDR3 comprises 15 residues. Germline V CDR1 and CDR2: SNHLY, FYNNEI. V dropped 5 bases and J dropped 5; count of bases not matched to a gene: 6. CDR3 in amino acids: CASSNGLAGIETQYF. CDR3 sequence (DNA): TGTGCCAGCAGTAACGGACTAGCGGGGATCGAGACCCAGTACTTC.

About this clone itself: Other DNA sequences in this sample translate to the same CDR3. The genes are TRBV19 and TRBJ1-1; D is ambiguous. Deletions cut 1 base from V and 1 base from J, with 10 bases between. The germline V gene encodes CDR1 LNHDA and CDR2 SQIVND (reference sequence). The length of the CDR3 is 15 residues. The CDR3 loop reads CASSIVAAENTEAFF. The CDR3 DNA reads as TGTGCCAGTAGTATAGTCGCAGCGGAGAACACTGAAGCTTTCTTT.

The chain carries TRBV2 and TRBJ2-7; TRBD1 matches at 7 bases. Germline CDR1 reads SNHLY; CDR2 reads FYNNEI. The CDR3 covers 14 residues. The trim removed 8 bases at V and 1 base at J, leaving 8 bases unmatched. The CDR3 region is CASLRTGVSYEQYF. The CDR3 region has the DNA TGTGCCAGCCTAAGAACAGGGGTGTCCTACGAGCAGTACTTC.

The rearrangement uses TRBV5-1 and TRBJ1-1; TRBD1 is a possible D gene (5 bases). Looked up from germline, CDR1 is SGHRS and CDR2 is YFSETQ. V was cut by 0 bases and J by 4 bases, with 10 bases left in between. The CDR3 is made up of 14 amino acids. The CDR3: CASSLGQSVTEAFF. The CDR3 nucleotides read TGCGCCAGCAGCTTGGGACAGAGTGTCACTGAAGCTTTCTTT.

The chain couples TRBV7-2 to TRBJ2-5, with 8 nucleotides matching TRBD2. CDR1 is SGHTA, CDR2 FQGNSA, per germline. The V segment lost 4 bases and the J segment 5 bases; nucleotides outside the gene matches: 6. The CDR3 is 14 residues long. The CDR3 DNA sequence: TGTGCCAGCAGCTCCGGCTTAGCGGGGGAGACCCAGTACTTC. This translates into CASSSGLAGETQYF.

Only one count was recorded for this clone. Written as DNA, the CDR3 is TGTGCCAGCAGCTCCTCCGGTACCGGTCGAAACACCATATATTTT. Amino acids: CASSSSGTGRNTIYF. The chain carries TRBV28 and TRBJ1-3; D unresolved. CDR1 is MDHEN, CDR2 SYDVKM, per germline. CDR3 length: 15 amino acids. Trimming removed 6 bases at V and 5 bases at J, with 17 bases between.

The chain links TRBV7-9 to TRBJ2-7, with D perhaps TRBD1 (5 bases). The germline V gene encodes CDR1 SEHNR and CDR2 FQNEAQ (reference sequence). Trimming took 4 bases from V and 3 from J, leaving 7 bases between them. The CDR3 has 12 amino acids. The CDR3 nucleotides read TGTGCCAGCAGCTCCCAGGGCTACGAGCAGTACTTC. This codes for CASSSQGYEQYF.

The rearrangement joins TRBV12-5 to TRBJ2-3, with a weak D call TRBD2 (5 bases). This CDR3 is built from 12 residues. CDR1 is LGHNT and CDR2 is FRNRAP in the germline V gene. The germline V and J ends were trimmed by 9 bases and 4 bases, with 11 bases remaining between them. CDR3 nucleotide sequence: TGTGCTAGCTCTCTAGCATCAGATACGCAGTATTTT. Protein sequence: CASSLASDTQYF.

The chain has TRBV28 and TRBJ1-2; perhaps TRBD1 as D (6 bases). Between the trimmed V and J ends, which lost 2 bases and 6 bases, there was a span of 7 bases. Germline lookup yields CDR1 MDHEN and CDR2 SYDVKM. This CDR3 region has 12 residues. The CDR3 loop is CASSLTGHGYTF. The CDR3, as DNA: TGTGCCAGCAGTTTAACAGGGCATGGCTACACCTTC.

This clone was recorded a few times. This chain uses TRBV7-9 with TRBJ2-3, with D unresolved. CDR3 size: 14 residues. Trimming stripped 0 bases from V and 6 bases from J, with 10 bases between. CDR1 is SEHNR and CDR2 is FQNEAQ in the germline V gene (reference sequence). The DNA of the CDR3 is TGTGCCAGCAGCTTAGCGCTGAATAGTGATACGCAGTATTTT. Its protein product is CASSLALNSDTQYF.

The J gene is TRBJ2-1, the V gene TRBV11-2; TRBD1 matches at 8 bases. This CDR3 is built from 15 residues. Germline V lookup: CDR1 SGHAT, CDR2 FQNNGV. V trimming: 2 bases; J trimming: 8 bases; junction bases outside the gene matches: 8. CDR3 coding DNA: TGTGCCAGCAGCTTACAGGGGACAGGACCCGATGAGCAGTTCTTC. Translated: CASSLQGTGPDEQFF.

The rearrangement links TRBV5-8 to TRBJ1-2, with D perhaps TRBD1 (5 bases). V was clipped by 4 bases and J by 7 bases, with 17 bases between them. CDR3 length: 14 residues. The V gene's germline CDR1 is SGHTS and CDR2 YDEGEE. CDR3 nucleotides: TGTGCCAGCAGCCGATTCAGGGATCTTGGTGGCTACACCTTC. It is translated as CASSRFRDLGGYTF.

In nucleotides, the CDR3 is TGTGCCAGCAGTAAAGGACAGAATAATTCACCCCTCCACTTT. Translation: CASSKGQNNSPLHF. This chain links TRBV2 with TRBJ1-6; tentative D call: TRBD1 (6 bases). Germline CDR1 reads SNHLY; CDR2 reads FYNNEI. The CDR3 loop spans 14 amino acids. The V end was cut by 5 bases, the J end by 5 bases, with 10 bases between.

The V call is TRBV28, the J call TRBJ2-1; 8 nucleotides align to TRBD2. This CDR3 has 16 residues. J lost 3 bases, V lost 5 bases, and 9 bases had no gene match. From germline, CDR1 is MDHEN and CDR2 SYDVKM. CDR3 DNA sequence: TGTGCCAGCAGTCCGACCCGCGGGGGGAACTACAATGAGCAGTTCTTC. Its translation is CASSPTRGGNYNEQFF.

The chain carries TRBV7-2 and TRBJ1-5; unclear D gene. CDR1 and CDR2 from the germline V gene are SGHTA and FQGNSA. Trimming removed 2 bases at V and 6 bases at J, with 8 bases between. The CDR3 runs to 13 residues. CDR3: CASSLRQAQPQHF. CDR3 coding DNA: TGTGCCAGCAGCTTAAGGCAGGCTCAGCCCCAGCATTTT. Using reference TRBV7-2 and TRBJ1-5 for the parts outside the CDR3, the full variable domain is GAGVSQSPSNKVTEKGKDVELRCDPISGHTALYWYRQSLGQGLEFLIYFQGNSAPDKSGLPSDRFSAERTGGSVSTLTIQRTQQEDSAVYLCASSLRQAQPQHFGDGTRLSIL.

This clone was observed a few times. J is TRBJ2-1 and V is TRBV29-1; TRBD2 matches 10 bases. V was pared by 2 bases and J by 8 bases, with 9 bases of the junction left unmatched. Germline V gene data show CDR1 as SQVTM and CDR2 as ANQGSEA. The CDR3 runs 15 residues. CDR3 loop: CSVETAGGNLDEQFF. CDR3 bases: TGCAGCGTTGAAACAGCGGGGGGGAACCTAGATGAGCAGTTCTTC.

This clone was observed at least ten times. CDR3 in amino acids: CASSQGQGLRYEQYF. The CDR3 DNA is TGTGCCAGCAGCCAAGGACAGGGTCTCCGCTACGAGCAGTACTTC. V gene TRBV3-1 (or the pseudogene TRBV3-2) combines with J gene TRBJ2-7; TRBD1 matches 7 bases. The V gene's germline CDR1 is LGHDT and CDR2 YNNKEL (reference sequence). The CDR3 consists of 15 residues. The J segment lost 3 bases and the V segment lost 1 base, leaving 6 bases of the junction unmatched.

This chain links TRBV4-3 with TRBJ2-2; weak D call: TRBD2 (6 bases). The CDR3 loop spans 15 amino acids. V gave up 0 bases and J gave up 5 bases, with 10 bases separating them. In germline, CDR1 is LGHNA, CDR2 YSLEER. The CDR3 sequence is CASSQEGRGTGELFF. In DNA, the CDR3 is TGCGCCAGCAGCCAAGAAGGGCGGGGAACCGGGGAGCTGTTTTTT.

The chain uses TRBV28 and TRBJ1-2; D is uncertain. V was shortened by 7 bases and J by 2 bases, with 11 bases between the two germline ends. Germline V gene data show CDR1 as MDHEN and CDR2 as SYDVKM. CDR3 length: 13 amino acids. The CDR3 coding sequence is TGTGCCAGCACGGTTCACCAAAACTATGGCTACACCTTC. Translating it yields CASTVHQNYGYTF.

The chain employs TRBV5-1 and TRBJ2-2; D not certain. The germline V gene has CDR1 SGHRS and CDR2 YFSETQ. The V and J ends lost 0 bases and 6 bases respectively, with 6 bases between them. CDR3 length equals 13 residues. The chain's CDR3 is CASSLEPAGELFF. CDR3 nucleotide sequence: TGCGCCAGCAGCTTGGAACCGGCCGGGGAGCTGTTTTTT.

The CDR3 here is CASSLTTESGNSPLHF. CDR3 DNA sequence: TGCGCCAGCAGCTTAACGACAGAAAGTGGCAATTCACCCCTCCACTTT. This rearrangement joins TRBV5-1 to TRBJ1-6; D may be TRBD1 (5 bases). The CDR3 length is 16 residues. Deletions cut 2 bases from V and 7 bases from J, with 16 bases between. Per the germline V gene, CDR1 is SGHRS and CDR2 is YFSETQ.

The chain links TRBV4-2 to TRBJ2-3; the D is unclear. Germline lookup yields CDR1 LGHNA and CDR2 YNFKEQ. Trimming removed 0 bases at V and 5 bases at J, with 12 bases between. The length of the CDR3 is 15 residues. The CDR3 spells CASSQDSQAKDTQYF. CDR3 DNA: TGTGCCAGCAGCCAAGATTCCCAGGCCAAAGATACGCAGTATTTT.

V is TRBV18 and J is TRBJ1-1, with D perhaps matching TRBD1 (5 bases). Trimming removed 5 bases at V and 1 base at J, with 11 bases between. CDR1 and CDR2 from the germline V gene are KGHSH and LQKENI. The CDR3 consists of 14 residues. The CDR3, as DNA: TGTGCCAGCTCATCCACTGACAGGAACACTGAAGCTTTCTTT. This gives the protein CASSSTDRNTEAFF.

The chain links TRBV5-1 to TRBJ2-7; TRBD2 aligns across 9 bases. V trimming: 3 bases; J trimming: 1 base; junction bases outside the gene matches: 2. The CDR3 loop spans 14 amino acids. Germline CDR1 is SGHRS and CDR2 is YFSETQ. The CDR3 sequence: CASSSLAGSYEQYF. CDR3 in DNA: TGCGCCAGCAGCTCCCTAGCGGGGTCCTACGAGCAGTACTTC.

This sequence joins TRBV5-4 and TRBJ1-4; TRBD1 agrees at 9 bases. The CDR3 has 17 residues. The V gene's germline CDR1 is SGHNT and CDR2 YYREEE (reference sequence). Trimming cost V 4 bases and J 1 base; bases outside gene matches: 8. The CDR3 sequence: CASSGKGQGITNEKLFF. The CDR3, as DNA: TGTGCCAGCAGCGGAAAGGGACAGGGAATAACTAATGAAAAACTGTTTTTT.